Sequencing of this TCR beta chain was carried out in a study of blood T cell repertoires in COVID-19. V gave up 5 bases and J gave up 6 bases; unmatched junction bases: 6. CDR1 and CDR2 from the germline V gene are LNHDA and SQIVND (reference sequence). The CDR3 length is 14 residues. In the original workflow: Estimates of nucleated cell counts were drawn from the amplification of reference gene primers. TCRdb keeps only in-frame clones here, not all; method: immunoSEQ multiplex PCR. The DNA was the basis for D and trimming; V, J and clone size are from that table. The sample includes about 80,000 clones, around 87% of them seen just once.

The sample taken for sequencing was peripheral blood. The genes are TRBV19 and TRBJ2-1; the match to TRBD1 covers 8 bases. This receptor was obtained from an elderly woman with active or convalescent COVID-19. The CDR3 is CASSSGGASNEQFF. The CDR3 region has the DNA TGTGCCAGTAGTTCAGGGGGCGCTTCCAATGAGCAGTTCTTC. The variable domain in full, with the rest retrieved from reference TRBV19 and TRBJ2-1, is DGGITQSPKYLFRKEGQNVTLSCEQNLNHDAMYWYRQDPGQGLRLIYYSQIVNDFQKGDIAEGYSVSREKKESFPLTVTSAQKNPTAFYLCASSSGGASNEQFFGPGTRLTVL.